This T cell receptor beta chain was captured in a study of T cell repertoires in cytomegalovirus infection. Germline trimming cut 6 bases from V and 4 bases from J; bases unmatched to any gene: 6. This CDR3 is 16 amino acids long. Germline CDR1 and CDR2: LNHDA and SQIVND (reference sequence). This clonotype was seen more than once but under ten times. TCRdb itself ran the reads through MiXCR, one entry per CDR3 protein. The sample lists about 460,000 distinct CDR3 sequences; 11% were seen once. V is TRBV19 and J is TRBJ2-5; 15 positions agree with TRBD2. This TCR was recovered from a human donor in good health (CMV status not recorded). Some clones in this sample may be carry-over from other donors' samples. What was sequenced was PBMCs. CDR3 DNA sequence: TGTGCCAGTAGAGTCGGACTAGCGGGGGGGCGAGAGACCCAGTACTTC. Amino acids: CASRVGLAGGRETQYF.